This T cell receptor (beta chain) originates from a study of sequential checkpoint blockade in melanoma. Across the whole study: First-line arms were nivolumab then ipilimumab, or the reverse, randomized 1:1. Each arm's sequence ended with maintenance nivolumab.

Produced via immunoSEQ multiplex PCR; TCRdb's table is partial and in-frame only. The sample shows approximately 15,000 clones, approximately 80% of them seen only once. J gave up 12 bases and V 5 bases, and 12 bases lay outside the gene matches. The CDR3 spans 13 residues. Germline CDR1 and CDR2: GTSNPN and SVGIG (reference sequence). Treatment defined: randomized to nivolumab then ipilimumab (arm A) or the reverse (arm B). Patients had received no earlier DNA-damaging chemotherapy. From thawed PBMCs, live CD3+CD8+ cells negative for CD19 and CD56 were sorted. The source was CD8+ T cells sorted from blood (inferred from file names), collected from a patient given nivolumab and ipilimumab in sequence. The V and J genes are TRBV30 and TRBJ2-1; 8 bases are shared with TRBD1. This TCR was recovered from a human donor with melanoma. The CDR3 loop is CAWGPGQAVGQFF. CDR3 bases: TGTGCCTGGGGCCCGGGACAGGCAGTCGGGCAGTTCTTC.